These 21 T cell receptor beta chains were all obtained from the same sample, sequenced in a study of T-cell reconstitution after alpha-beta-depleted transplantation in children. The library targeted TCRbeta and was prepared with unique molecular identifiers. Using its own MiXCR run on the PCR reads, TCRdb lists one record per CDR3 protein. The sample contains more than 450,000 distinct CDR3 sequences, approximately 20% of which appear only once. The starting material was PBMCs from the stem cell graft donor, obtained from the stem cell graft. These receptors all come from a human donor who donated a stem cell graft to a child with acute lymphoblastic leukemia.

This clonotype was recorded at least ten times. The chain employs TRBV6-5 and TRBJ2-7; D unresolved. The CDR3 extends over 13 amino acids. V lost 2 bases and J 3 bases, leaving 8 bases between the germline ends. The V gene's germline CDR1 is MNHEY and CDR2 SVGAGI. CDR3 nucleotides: TGTGCCAGCAGTTACGGTCTCTACTACGAGCAGTACTTC. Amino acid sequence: CASSYGLYYEQYF.

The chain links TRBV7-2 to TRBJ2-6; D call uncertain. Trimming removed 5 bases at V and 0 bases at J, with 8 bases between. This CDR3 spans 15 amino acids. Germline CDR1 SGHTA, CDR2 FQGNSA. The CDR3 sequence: CASSLDRSGANVLTF. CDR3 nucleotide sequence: TGTGCCAGCAGCCTTGACCGCTCTGGGGCCAACGTCCTGACTTTC.

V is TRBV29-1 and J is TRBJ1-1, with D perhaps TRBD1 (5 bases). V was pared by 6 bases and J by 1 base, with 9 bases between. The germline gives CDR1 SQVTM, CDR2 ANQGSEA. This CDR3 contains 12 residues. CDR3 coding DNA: TGCAGCGTGATTACAGGGAACACTGAAGCTTTCTTT. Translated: CSVITGNTEAFF.

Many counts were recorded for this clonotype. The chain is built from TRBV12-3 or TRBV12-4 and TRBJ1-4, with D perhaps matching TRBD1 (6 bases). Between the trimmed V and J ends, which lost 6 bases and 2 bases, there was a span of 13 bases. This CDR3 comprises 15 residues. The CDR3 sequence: CASSPTGSTNEKLFF. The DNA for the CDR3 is TGTGCCAGCAGCCCCACAGGGTCTACTAATGAAAAACTGTTTTTT.

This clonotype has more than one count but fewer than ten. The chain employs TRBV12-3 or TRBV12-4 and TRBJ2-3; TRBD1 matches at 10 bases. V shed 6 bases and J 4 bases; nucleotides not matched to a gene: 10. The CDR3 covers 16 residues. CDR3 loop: CASSPGVGTGADTQYF. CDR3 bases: TGTGCCAGCAGCCCGGGAGTCGGGACAGGGGCAGATACGCAGTATTTT.

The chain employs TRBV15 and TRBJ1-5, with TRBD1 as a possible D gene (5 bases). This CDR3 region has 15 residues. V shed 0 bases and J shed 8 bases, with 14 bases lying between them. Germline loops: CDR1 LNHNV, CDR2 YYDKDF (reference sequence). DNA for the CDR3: TGTGCCACCAGCAGAGAGGGAGCCCGGGGGGAGCCCCAGCATTTT. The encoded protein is CATSREGARGEPQHF.

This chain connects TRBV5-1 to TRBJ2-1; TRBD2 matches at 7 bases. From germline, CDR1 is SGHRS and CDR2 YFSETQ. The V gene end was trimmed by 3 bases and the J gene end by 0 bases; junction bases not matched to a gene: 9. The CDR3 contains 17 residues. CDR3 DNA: TGCGCCAGCAGCTGGGCCCCGGGGGGAATCTCCTACAATGAGCAGTTCTTC. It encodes CASSWAPGGISYNEQFF.

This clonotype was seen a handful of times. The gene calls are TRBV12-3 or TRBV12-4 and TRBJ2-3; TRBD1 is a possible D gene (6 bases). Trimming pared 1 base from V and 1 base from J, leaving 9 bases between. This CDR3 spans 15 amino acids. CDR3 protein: CASSLVAGGTDTQYF. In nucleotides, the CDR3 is TGTGCCAGCAGTTTAGTCGCAGGGGGCACAGATACGCAGTATTTT.

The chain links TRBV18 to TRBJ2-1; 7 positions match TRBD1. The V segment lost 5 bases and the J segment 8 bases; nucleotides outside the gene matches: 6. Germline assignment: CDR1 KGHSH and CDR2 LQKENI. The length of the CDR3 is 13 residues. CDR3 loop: CASSTQGTHEQFF. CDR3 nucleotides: TGTGCCAGCTCAACACAGGGGACACATGAGCAGTTCTTC.

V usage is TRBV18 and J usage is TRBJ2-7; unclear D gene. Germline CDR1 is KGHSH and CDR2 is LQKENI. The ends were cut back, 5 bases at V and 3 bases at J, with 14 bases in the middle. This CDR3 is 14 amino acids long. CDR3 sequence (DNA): TGTGCCAGCTCAGCCCGACTGGACCACTACGAGCAGTACTTC. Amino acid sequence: CASSARLDHYEQYF.

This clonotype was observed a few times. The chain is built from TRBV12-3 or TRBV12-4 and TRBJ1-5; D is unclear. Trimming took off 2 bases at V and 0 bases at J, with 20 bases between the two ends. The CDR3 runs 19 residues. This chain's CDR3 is CASSLTFKWADYSNQPQHF. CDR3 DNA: TGTGCCAGCAGTTTAACCTTCAAGTGGGCAGATTATAGCAATCAGCCCCAGCATTTT.

The CDR3 is CASLNRHEQFF. CDR3 bases: TGTGCCTCACTCAACCGCCATGAGCAGTTCTTC. J is TRBJ2-1 and V is TRBV6-6; no clear D. Germline CDR1 and CDR2: MNHNY and SVGAGI (reference sequence). V lost 11 bases to trimming and J lost 8 bases, with 13 bases between them. The CDR3 spans 11 residues.

CDR3 in DNA: TGTGCCAGCAGTGCCATGGACAGGGGCGGTACTGAAGCTTTCTTT. Its translation: CASSAMDRGGTEAFF. V is TRBV6-2 or TRBV6-3 and J is TRBJ1-1; 9 bases are shared with TRBD1. The ends lost 5 bases at V and 5 bases at J; junction bases unmatched: 9. The CDR3 is made up of 15 amino acids. Germline CDR1 and CDR2: MNHEY and SVGEGT.

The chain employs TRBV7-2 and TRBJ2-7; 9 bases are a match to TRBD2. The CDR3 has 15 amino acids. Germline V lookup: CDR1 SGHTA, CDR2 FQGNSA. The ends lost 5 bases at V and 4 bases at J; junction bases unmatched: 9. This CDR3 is CASSREWTSAYEQYF. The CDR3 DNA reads TGTGCCAGCAGCCGAGAGTGGACTAGCGCATACGAGCAGTACTTC.

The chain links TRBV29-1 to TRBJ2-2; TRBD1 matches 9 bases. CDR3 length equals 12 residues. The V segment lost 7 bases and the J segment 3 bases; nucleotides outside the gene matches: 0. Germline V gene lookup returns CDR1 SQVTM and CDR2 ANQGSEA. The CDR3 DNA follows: TGCAGCGGGACAGGGGACACCGGGGAGCTGTTTTTT. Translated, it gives CSGTGDTGELFF.

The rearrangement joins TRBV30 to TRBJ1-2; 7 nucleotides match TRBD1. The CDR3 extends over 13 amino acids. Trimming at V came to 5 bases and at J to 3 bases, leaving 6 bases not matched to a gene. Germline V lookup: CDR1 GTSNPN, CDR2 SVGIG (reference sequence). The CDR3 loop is CAWGAGGDYGYTF. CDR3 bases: TGTGCCTGGGGGGCAGGGGGAGACTATGGCTACACCTTC.

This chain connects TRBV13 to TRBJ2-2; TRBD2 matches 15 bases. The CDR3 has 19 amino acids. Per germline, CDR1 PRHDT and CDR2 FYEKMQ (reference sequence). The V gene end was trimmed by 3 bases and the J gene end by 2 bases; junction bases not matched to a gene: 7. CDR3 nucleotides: TGTGCCAGCAGCTTTTGGACTAGCGGGAGGGTCACAAACACCGGGGAGCTGTTTTTT. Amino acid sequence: CASSFWTSGRVTNTGELFF.

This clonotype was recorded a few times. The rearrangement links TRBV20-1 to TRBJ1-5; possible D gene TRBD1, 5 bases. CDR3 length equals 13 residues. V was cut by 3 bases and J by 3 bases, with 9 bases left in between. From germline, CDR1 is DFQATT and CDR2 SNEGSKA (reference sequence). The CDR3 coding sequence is TGCAGTGCTAGCGGGGGTATCAATCAGCCCCAGCATTTT. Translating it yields CSASGGINQPQHF.

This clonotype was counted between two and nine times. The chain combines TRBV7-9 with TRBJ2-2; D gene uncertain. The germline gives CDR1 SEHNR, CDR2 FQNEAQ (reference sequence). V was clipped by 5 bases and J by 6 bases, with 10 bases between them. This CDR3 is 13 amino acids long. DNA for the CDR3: TGTGCCAGCAGCGAAACTTTGCCCGGGGAGCTGTTTTTT. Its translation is CASSETLPGELFF.

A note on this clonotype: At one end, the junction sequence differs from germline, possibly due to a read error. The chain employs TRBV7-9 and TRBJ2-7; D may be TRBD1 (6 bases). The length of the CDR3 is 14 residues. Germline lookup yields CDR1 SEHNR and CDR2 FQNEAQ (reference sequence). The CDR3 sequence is CASTWWGPKYEQYF. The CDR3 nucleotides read TGTGCCAGCACCTGGTGGGGGCCCAAGTACGAGCAGTACTTT.

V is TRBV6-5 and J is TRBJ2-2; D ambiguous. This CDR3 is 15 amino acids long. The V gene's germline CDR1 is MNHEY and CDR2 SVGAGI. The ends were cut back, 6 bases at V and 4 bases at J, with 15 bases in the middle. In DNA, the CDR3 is TGTGCCAGCAGCCCTCTGGGCGTGGGCACCGGGGAGCTGTTTTTT. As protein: CASSPLGVGTGELFF.